This T cell receptor beta chain was recovered during a study of beta chain features in type 1 diabetes. Looking at the study overall: Patients shared similar age, gender and cell yields with healthy donors. The number of sorted cells examined across all samples was fewer than 110,000,000.

Reverse transcription of all isolated RNA meant that expressed TCRB transcripts were sequenced. This table comes from immunoSEQ multiplex PCR, and its TCRdb copy is limited to in-frame clones, with some not included. The repertoire holds over 150,000 clones, around 8% seen once, with 0.55% to 0.65% in the top ten. This clone was observed a few times. Antigen: not known. The ends lost 5 bases at V and 3 bases at J; junction bases unmatched: 6. The CDR3 has 16 residues. The germline gives CDR1 SGHTA, CDR2 FQGNSA. Overall study findings and caveats: For cells with high TCR expression, cDNA sequencing could yield over-representation. In the patient group, naive, central memory and Treg TCRB repertoires seemed more alike than in the healthy donor group.

Sample: central memory CD4+ T cells from blood. This chain connects TRBV7-2 to TRBJ2-3; 12 bases are shared with TRBD2. This TCR derives from a man aged 18 to 35 in good health. The CDR3, as DNA: TGTGCCAGCAGCCGTCCTAGCGGGGGGGCTACAGATACGCAGTATTTT. Its protein product is CASSRPSGGATDTQYF.